A single sample gave rise to the 19 T cell receptor beta chains below, sequenced in a study of T cell responses to AZD1222 COVID-19 vaccine. The assay was immunoSEQ multiplex PCR, and TCRdb's table has in-frame clones only and misses some. The table includes 150,000 to 200,000 clones, roughly nine tenths detected once. Here the sequenced sample was peripheral blood, taken on day 0 of AZD1222 vaccination. The receptors originated from an adult in good health.

This chain uses TRBV19 with TRBJ2-1; 7 positions match TRBD1. The V and J ends lost 5 bases and 7 bases, in that order; junction bases with no gene match: 11. The CDR3 totals 15 residues. Germline CDR1 and CDR2: LNHDA and SQIVND (reference sequence). CDR3 sequence (DNA): TGTGCCAGTAGTGTCAGACAGGGTTGGCGAAATGAGCAGTTCTTC. It encodes CASSVRQGWRNEQFF.

V gene TRBV12-3 or TRBV12-4 combines with J gene TRBJ2-3, with TRBD2 identical over 8 bases. V was pared by 8 bases and J by 6 bases, with 7 bases of the junction left unmatched. This CDR3 comprises 13 residues. The CDR3 loop reads CASGSSGLDTQYF. CDR3 nucleotides: TGTGCCAGCGGCTCTAGCGGGCTTGATACGCAGTATTTT.

The rearrangement joins TRBV30 to TRBJ1-1; weak D call: TRBD1 (6 bases). The CDR3 has 13 amino acids. Trimming shortened V by 2 bases and J by 13 bases, and 20 bases separated the two germline ends. The germline V gene has CDR1 GTSNPN and CDR2 SVGIG (reference sequence). In nucleotides, the CDR3 is TGTGCCTGGAGTTCGGATGGGGGGACATATAGTTTCTTT. It encodes CAWSSDGGTYSFF.

This clone appeared once. The same CDR3 arises from other DNA sequences in this sample as well. V and J are TRBV29-1 and TRBJ2-7, with D possibly being TRBD1 or TRBD2 (5 bases each). CDR3 length: 12 residues. Germline CDR1 is SQVTM and CDR2 is ANQGSEA. The V end was cut by 6 bases, the J end by 2 bases, with 11 bases between. CDR3 sequence (DNA): TGCAGCGTGAGGGACGGTCCCTACGAGCAGTACTTC. Translation gives CSVRDGPYEQYF.

The J gene is TRBJ2-7, the V gene TRBV4-1; 8 nucleotides match TRBD2. V lost 4 bases to trimming and J lost 1 base; unmatched junction nucleotides: 6. CDR3 length equals 15 residues. Germline lookup yields CDR1 MGHRA and CDR2 YSYEKL. CDR3 bases: TGCGCCAGCAGCCCGAGCGGGGGTAGGTCCTACGAGCAGTACTTC. Amino acid sequence: CASSPSGGRSYEQYF.

This rearrangement joins TRBV9 to TRBJ1-6; tentative D call: TRBD1 (5 bases). The CDR3 totals 12 residues. Looked up from germline, CDR1 is SGDLS and CDR2 is YYNGEE. Trimming removed 3 bases from V and 8 bases from J, with 6 bases in between. The DNA for the CDR3 is TGTGCCAGCAGCGGGGGGGATTCACCCCTCCACTTT. Translation gives CASSGGDSPLHF.

This chain joins TRBV10-3 and TRBJ2-7; D might be TRBD2 (6 bases). CDR3 length: 13 residues. V was shortened by 3 bases and J by 1 base, with 7 bases between the two germline ends. From germline, CDR1 is ENHRY and CDR2 SYGVKD. CDR3 in amino acids: CAISERGSYEQYF. The CDR3 coding sequence is TGTGCCATCAGTGAACGGGGGTCCTACGAGCAGTACTTC.

The chain carries TRBV6-5 and TRBJ1-1, with D perhaps TRBD1 (5 bases). This CDR3 region has 12 residues. Germline V gene lookup returns CDR1 MNHEY and CDR2 SVGAGI. V lost 8 bases and J lost 5, with 12 bases in between. The CDR3 protein is CASGTSGTEAFF. The CDR3 nucleotides are TGTGCCAGCGGGACCTCAGGGACTGAAGCTTTCTTT.

The rearrangement joins TRBV7-2 to TRBJ2-3; D gene ambiguous. This CDR3 has 13 amino acids. With 4 bases removed from V and 5 bases from J, the gap between germline ends came to 10 bases. Germline lookup yields CDR1 SGHTA and CDR2 FQGNSA. The CDR3 sequence: CASSSLGLDTQYF. The CDR3 DNA sequence: TGTGCCAGCAGCTCCCTAGGTTTAGATACGCAGTATTTT.

The chain links TRBV27 to TRBJ2-2, with D unresolved. This CDR3 comprises 16 residues. Deletions cut 5 bases from V and 0 bases from J, with 13 bases between. Germline values: CDR1 MNHEY, CDR2 SMNVEV (reference sequence). CDR3 protein: CASSPRLTANTGELFF. CDR3 DNA sequence: TGTGCCAGCAGTCCGCGACTTACGGCGAACACCGGGGAGCTGTTTTTT.

Note on this clone: One end of the junction varies from germline; a read error may be responsible. The J gene is TRBJ2-7, the V gene TRBV2; maybe TRBD1 (6 bases). The CDR3 covers 10 residues. Germline V gene sequence: CDR1 SNHLY, CDR2 FYNNEI. The CDR3 reads CASSGTAALF. The CDR3 region has the DNA TGTGCCAGCAGTGGGACAGCTGCTCTCTTC.

This clone was detected only once. The chain is built from TRBV12-3 or TRBV12-4 and TRBJ1-1; tentative D call: TRBD1 (5 bases). This CDR3 is 13 amino acids long. The ends were cut back, 6 bases at V and 3 bases at J, with 11 bases in the middle. This chain's CDR3 is CASSLTRDTEAFF. The CDR3 nucleotides are TGTGCCAGCAGCCTAACCAGGGACACTGAAGCTTTCTTT.

Only one count was recorded for this clone. The genes are TRBV10-3 and TRBJ2-7; TRBD2 aligns across 9 bases. Germline loops: CDR1 ENHRY, CDR2 SYGVKD. V gave up 4 bases and J gave up 7 bases; unmatched junction bases: 8. There are 14 residues in the CDR3. For the CDR3, the DNA is TGTGCCATCAGTGGCATAGCGGGAGCGGGTGAGCAGTACTTC. Amino acid sequence: CAISGIAGAGEQYF.

The V gene is TRBV2, the J gene TRBJ2-7, with D possibly matching TRBD1 (6 bases). Trimming shortened V by 9 bases and J by 5 bases, and 14 bases separated the two germline ends. The CDR3 loop spans 12 amino acids. CDR1 is SNHLY, CDR2 FYNNEI, per germline. Written as DNA, the CDR3 is TGTGCCAGTAGGATAGCAGGGGACGAGCAGTACTTC. Residues: CASRIAGDEQYF.

This chain links TRBV5-1 with TRBJ2-7, with 13 bases identical to TRBD2. Germline trimming cut 4 bases from V and 2 bases from J; bases unmatched to any gene: 15. The CDR3 sequence is 19 residues long. The germline CDR1 and CDR2 sequences are SGHRS and YFSETQ. The CDR3 loop is CASSPTSLLAGGHPYEQYF. The CDR3 DNA is TGCGCCAGCAGCCCTACCTCACTACTAGCGGGGGGGCACCCCTACGAGCAGTACTTC.

The chain employs TRBV7-2 and TRBJ1-6, with 9 positions matching TRBD1. The CDR3 is made up of 16 amino acids. The germline V gene has CDR1 SGHTA and CDR2 FQGNSA. With 0 bases clipped from V and 10 bases from J, the junction kept 7 bases outside the gene matches. The CDR3 DNA is TGTGCCAGCAGCTTAGCGCTGGGACAGGGTTTCTCACCCCTCCACTTT. This sequence encodes CASSLALGQGFSPLHF.

The V and J genes are TRBV29-1 and TRBJ2-2, with D possibly being TRBD2 (6 bases). Trimming removed 0 bases from V and 6 bases from J, with 11 bases in between. Germline CDR1 reads SQVTM; CDR2 reads ANQGSEA. The CDR3 runs to 14 residues. Here the CDR3 reads CSVEDSAGAGELFF. The CDR3 nucleotides read TGCAGCGTTGAAGACTCAGCGGGTGCCGGGGAGCTGTTTTTT.

The gene calls are TRBV27 and TRBJ1-6; D gene uncertain. CDR1 MNHEY and CDR2 SMNVEV come from the germline V gene (reference sequence). This CDR3 comprises 13 residues. Trimming took off 4 bases at V and 9 bases at J, with 10 bases between the two ends. The CDR3 region is CASSSEWRSPLHF. CDR3 coding DNA: TGTGCCAGCAGTTCGGAATGGCGTTCACCCCTCCACTTT.

This chain connects TRBV4-1 to TRBJ1-5, with D possibly TRBD1 on 5 matching bases. CDR3 size: 15 residues. Trimming cost V 4 bases and J 0 bases, with 10 bases left between them. Germline V lookup: CDR1 MGHRA, CDR2 YSYEKL. CDR3: CASSLKDNSNQPQHF. The CDR3 DNA is TGCGCCAGCAGCCTGAAGGACAATAGCAATCAGCCCCAGCATTTT.